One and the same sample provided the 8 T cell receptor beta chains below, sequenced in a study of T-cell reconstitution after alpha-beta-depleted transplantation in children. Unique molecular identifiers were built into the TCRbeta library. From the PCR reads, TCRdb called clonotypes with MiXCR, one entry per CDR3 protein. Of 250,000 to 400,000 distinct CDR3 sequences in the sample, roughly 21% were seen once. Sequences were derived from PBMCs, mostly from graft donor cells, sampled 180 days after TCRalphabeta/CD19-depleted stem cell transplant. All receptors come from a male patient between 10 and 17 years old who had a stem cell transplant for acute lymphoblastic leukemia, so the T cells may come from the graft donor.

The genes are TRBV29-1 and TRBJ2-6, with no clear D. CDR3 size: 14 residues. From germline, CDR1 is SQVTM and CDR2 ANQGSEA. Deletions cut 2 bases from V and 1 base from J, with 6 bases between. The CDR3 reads CSVEPPSGANVLTF. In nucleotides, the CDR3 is TGCAGCGTTGAACCCCCTTCTGGGGCCAACGTCCTGACTTTC.

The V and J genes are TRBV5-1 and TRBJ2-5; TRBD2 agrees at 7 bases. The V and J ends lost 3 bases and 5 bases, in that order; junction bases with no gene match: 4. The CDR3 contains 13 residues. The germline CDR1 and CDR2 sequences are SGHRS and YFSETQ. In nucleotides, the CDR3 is TGCGCCAGCAGCTGGCTAGCGGCGGAGACCCAGTACTTC. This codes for CASSWLAAETQYF.

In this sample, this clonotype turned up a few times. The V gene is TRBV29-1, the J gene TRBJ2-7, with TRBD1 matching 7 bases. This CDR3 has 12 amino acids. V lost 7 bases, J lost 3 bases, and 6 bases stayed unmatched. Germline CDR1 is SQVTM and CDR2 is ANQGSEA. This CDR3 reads CSGRDRNYEQYF. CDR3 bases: TGCAGCGGACGGGACAGAAACTACGAGCAGTACTTC.

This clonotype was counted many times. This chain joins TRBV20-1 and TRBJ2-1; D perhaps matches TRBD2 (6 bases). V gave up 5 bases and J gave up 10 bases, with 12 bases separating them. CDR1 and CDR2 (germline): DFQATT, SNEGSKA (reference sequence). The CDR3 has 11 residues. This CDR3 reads CSAAGLTEQFF. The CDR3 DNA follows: TGCAGTGCTGCGGGACTCACGGAGCAGTTCTTC.

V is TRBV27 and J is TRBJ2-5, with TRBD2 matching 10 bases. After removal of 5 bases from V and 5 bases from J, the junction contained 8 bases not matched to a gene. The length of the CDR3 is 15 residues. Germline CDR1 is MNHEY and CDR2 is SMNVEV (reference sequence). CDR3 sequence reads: CASSLIAGGGETQYF. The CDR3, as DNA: TGTGCCAGCAGTCTTATAGCGGGAGGCGGGGAGACCCAGTACTTC.

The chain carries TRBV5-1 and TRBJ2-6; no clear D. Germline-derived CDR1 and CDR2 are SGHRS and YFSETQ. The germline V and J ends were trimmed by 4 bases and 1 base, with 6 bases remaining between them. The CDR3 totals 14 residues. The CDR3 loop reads CASSDVSGANVLTF. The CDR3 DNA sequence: TGCGCCAGCAGCGATGTATCTGGGGCCAACGTCCTGACTTTC.

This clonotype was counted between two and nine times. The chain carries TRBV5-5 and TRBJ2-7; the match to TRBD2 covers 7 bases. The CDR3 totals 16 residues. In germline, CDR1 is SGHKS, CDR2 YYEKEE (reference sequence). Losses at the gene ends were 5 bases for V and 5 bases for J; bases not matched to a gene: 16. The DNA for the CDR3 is TGTGCCAGCAGATTCGGGAGGACGGTAGGGGTAGACGAGCAGTACTTC. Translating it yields CASRFGRTVGVDEQYF.

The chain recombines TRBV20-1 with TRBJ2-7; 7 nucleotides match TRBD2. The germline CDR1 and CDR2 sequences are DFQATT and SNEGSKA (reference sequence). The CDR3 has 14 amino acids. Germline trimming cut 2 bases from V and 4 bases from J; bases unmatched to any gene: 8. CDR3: CSARKVRRGYEQYF. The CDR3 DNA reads TGCAGTGCTAGAAAGGTGCGGCGGGGGTACGAGCAGTACTTC.